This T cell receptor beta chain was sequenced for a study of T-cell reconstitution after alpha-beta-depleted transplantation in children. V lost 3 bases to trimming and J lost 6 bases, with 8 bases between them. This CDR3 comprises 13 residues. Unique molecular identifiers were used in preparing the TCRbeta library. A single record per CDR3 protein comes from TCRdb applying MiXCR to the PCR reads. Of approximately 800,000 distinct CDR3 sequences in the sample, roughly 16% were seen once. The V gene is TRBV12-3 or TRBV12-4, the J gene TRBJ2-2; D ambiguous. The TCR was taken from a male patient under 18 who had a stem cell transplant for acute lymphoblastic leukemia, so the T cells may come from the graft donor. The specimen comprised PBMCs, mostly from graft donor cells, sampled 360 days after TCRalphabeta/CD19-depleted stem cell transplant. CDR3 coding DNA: TGTGCCAGCAGTTTGGGTCTACCCGGGGAGCTGTTTTTT. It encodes CASSLGLPGELFF.